Presented here are 29 T cell receptor beta chains from one specimen sequenced in a study of tumor and adjacent non-tumor tissue in lung cancer. RNA was extracted from bulk tissue without any cell sorting. More than 3 cm separated this lung sample from the edge of the tumor. The library came from three nested PCR rounds adapted from ARM-PCR protocols. TCRdb analysed the multiplex PCR reads with MiXCR anew, one entry per CDR3 protein. The table shows over 40,000 distinct CDR3 sequences, with 74% occurring only once. The material sequenced was distant non-tumor lung tissue. Receptor source: a woman aged 55-69 years with non-small cell lung cancer.

For this clonotype: A read error is possible here, since a much larger clone lies one base away. V is TRBV28 and J is TRBJ2-1; D is unclear. CDR1 is MDHEN and CDR2 is SYDVKM in the germline V gene. The CDR3 has 13 amino acids. Trimming removed 10 bases at V and 10 bases at J, with 20 bases between. The CDR3 DNA reads as TGTGCCACCTCCTTAACCACTGCAAGGGAGCAGTTCTTC. Residues: CATSLTTAREQFF. Full variable domain (remainder filled in from reference TRBV28 and TRBJ2-1): DVKVTQSSRYLVKRTGEKVFLECVQDMDHENMFWYRQDPGLGLRLIYFSYDVKMKEKGDIPEGYSVSREKKERFSLILESASTNQTSMYLCATSLTTAREQFFGPGTRLTVL.

On this clonotype itself: Relative to the germline gene, one junction end is altered; a read error may explain this. DNA for the CDR3: TGCAGCGTTGGCCACAGGGCTGGTAAGCAATTCTTC. Translation gives CSVGHRAGKQFF. The V and J genes are TRBV29-1 and TRBJ2-1, with D perhaps matching TRBD1 (6 bases). Germline CDR1 and CDR2: SQVTM and ANQGSEA. The CDR3 spans 12 residues.

This chain joins TRBV6-5 and TRBJ2-5, with 10 nucleotides matching TRBD1. The germline V gene encodes CDR1 MNHEY and CDR2 SVGAGI. This CDR3 has 14 amino acids. The ends lost 4 bases at V and 12 bases at J; junction bases unmatched: 11. The CDR3 bases are TGTGCCAGCAGTTGGACAGGGGGTCAAAAGATCAAGTACTTC. Its translation is CASSWTGGQKIKYF.

Details on this clonotype: At one end the junction does not follow the germline gene, possibly because of a read error. The CDR3 reads CGSGGQQETQYF. The CDR3 region has the DNA TGTGGCAGCGGCGGACAGCAAGAGACCCAATACTTC. The genes are TRBV11-3 and TRBJ2-5, with D possibly being TRBD1 (6 bases). CDR1 SGHNT and CDR2 YENEEA come from the germline V gene. This CDR3 contains 12 residues.

CDR3 bases: TGTGCCAGCAGCTTATCGGGGGGGGCATACTTTCAGTACTTC. Translating gives CASSLSGGAYFQYF. The chain has TRBV11-1 and TRBJ2-4; 8 bases are shared with TRBD2. The CDR3 sequence is 14 residues long. With 2 bases clipped from V and 11 bases from J, the junction kept 8 bases outside the gene matches. Germline assignment: CDR1 SGHAT and CDR2 FQDESV (reference sequence).

This clonotype has at least ten counts. CDR3 loop: CSAGTQYEQYF. CDR3 bases: TGCAGCGCCGGGACCCAATACGAGCAGTACTTC. This sequence joins TRBV29-1 and TRBJ2-7; the D call may be TRBD1 or TRBD2 (5 bases each). This CDR3 is 11 amino acids long. The germline V and J ends were trimmed by 7 bases and 4 bases, with 11 bases remaining between them. Germline V lookup: CDR1 SQVTM, CDR2 ANQGSEA.

For this clonotype: One end of the junction does not line up with germline, which may come from a read error. The chain recombines TRBV6-2 or TRBV6-3 with TRBJ2-7; 8 positions agree with TRBD1. CDR3 length: 16 amino acids. Per the germline V gene, CDR1 is MNHEY and CDR2 is SVGEGT. CDR3 region: CPSSSNDRGSLYEQYF. The CDR3 nucleotides are TGTCCCAGCAGTTCCAACGACAGGGGTAGTCTCTACGAGCAGTACTTC.

As to this clonotype: At one end the junction does not follow the germline gene, possibly because of a read error. The chain couples TRBV4-3 to TRBJ2-3, with 10 positions matching TRBD2. CDR3 length: 15 residues. The germline V gene has CDR1 LGHNA and CDR2 YSLEER. The CDR3, as DNA: TGCGTCAGCAGCCAAGGGACTAGCGTGGCAGATACACAGTATTTT. Its protein is CVSSQGTSVADTQYF.

This chain connects TRBV6-2 or TRBV6-3 to TRBJ1-5; 9 bases map to TRBD1. CDR1 is MNHEY and CDR2 is SVGEGT in the germline V gene. V gave up 5 bases and J gave up 5 bases; unmatched junction bases: 13. This CDR3 spans 17 amino acids. CDR3 loop: CASSVTRTGARDQPQHF. CDR3 DNA sequence: TGTGCCAGCAGTGTAACCAGGACAGGGGCGAGGGATCAGCCCCAGCATTTT.

This chain connects TRBV6-1 to TRBJ2-7; possibly TRBD1 or TRBD2 for D (5 bases each). The germline gives CDR1 MNHNS, CDR2 SASEGT. V was clipped by 4 bases and J by 6 bases, with 16 bases between them. This CDR3 is 14 amino acids long. CDR3 loop: CASSGQDKGPEQYF. In nucleotides, the CDR3 is TGTGCCAGCAGTGGGCAAGACAAGGGACCCGAGCAGTACTTC.

For this clonotype: A junction end diverges from the germline sequence, so it may reflect a read error. This chain uses TRBV30 with TRBJ2-2; weak D call: TRBD1 (6 bases). Per the germline V gene, CDR1 is GTSNPN and CDR2 is SVGIG (reference sequence). The CDR3 runs to 14 residues. The CDR3 DNA follows: TGTGCCTTGAGTGTAGACAGGAACACCGGGGACCTGTTTTTT. Protein sequence: CALSVDRNTGDLFF.

The rearrangement links TRBV29-1 to TRBJ2-7; 7 nucleotides align to TRBD1. Per the germline V gene, CDR1 is SQVTM and CDR2 is ANQGSEA. This CDR3 contains 12 residues. The CDR3 spells CNIEGQTYEQYF. The CDR3 DNA sequence: TGCAACATCGAGGGACAGACCTACGAGCAGTACTTC.

About this clonotype itself: Compared with germline, one end of the junction differs, possibly owing to a read error. V is TRBV9 and J is TRBJ1-1; 9 nucleotides match TRBD1. Germline V lookup: CDR1 SGDLS, CDR2 YYNGEE. CDR3 length: 13 residues. The CDR3 loop is CASTGQGNTEALF. CDR3 nucleotides: TGTGCCAGCACTGGACAGGGGAACACTGAAGCTCTCTTT.

This clonotype came up many times. The rearrangement joins TRBV12-3 or TRBV12-4 to TRBJ1-2, with D perhaps TRBD1 (6 bases). The CDR3 extends over 14 amino acids. Trimming pared 3 bases from V and 4 bases from J, leaving 12 bases between. CDR3: CASSLGRGTYGYTF. CDR3 sequence (DNA): TGTGCCAGCAGTTTGGGCAGGGGAACCTATGGCTACACCTTC.

In its sample, this clonotype was seen many times. V usage is TRBV5-5 and J usage is TRBJ1-2; D possibly corresponds to TRBD1 (5 bases). The V and J ends lost 6 bases and 0 bases respectively, with 15 bases between them. CDR1 SGHKS and CDR2 YYEKEE come from the germline V gene (reference sequence). This CDR3 comprises 15 residues. This CDR3 is CASTLGRASNYGYTF. CDR3 DNA sequence: TGTGCCAGCACCCTGGGCAGGGCGTCTAACTATGGCTACACCTTC. Using reference TRBV5-5 and TRBJ1-2 for the parts outside the CDR3, the full variable domain is DAGVTQSPTHLIKTRGQQVTLRCSPISGHKSVSWYQQVLGQGPQFIFQYYEKEERGRGNFPDRFSARQFPNYSSELNVNALLLGDSALYLCASTLGRASNYGYTFGSGTRLTVV.

This chain links TRBV5-1 with TRBJ2-2; 8 bases fit TRBD2. CDR1 is SGHRS, CDR2 YFSETQ, per germline. Trimming at V came to 4 bases and at J to 2 bases, leaving 16 bases not matched to a gene. The CDR3 is made up of 19 amino acids. CDR3 in amino acids: CASSPWVVAGPTNTGELFF. The CDR3 coding sequence is TGCGCCAGCAGCCCTTGGGTGGTAGCGGGGCCTACTAACACCGGGGAGCTGTTTTTT.

This clonotype was recorded once. One end of the junction fails to match germline, which may point to a read error. CDR3 sequence: CSVERGQANTDTLYF. The CDR3, as DNA: TGCAGCGTTGAAAGGGGACAGGCTAACACAGATACGCTGTATTTT. J is TRBJ2-3 and V is TRBV29-1; 8 nucleotides match TRBD1. The germline V gene encodes CDR1 SQVTM and CDR2 ANQGSEA. The CDR3 spans 15 residues.

Concerning this clonotype: Germline is not matched at one junction end, which may reflect a read error. This chain joins TRBV6-2 or TRBV6-3 and TRBJ2-3; D is tentatively TRBD1 or TRBD2 (5 bases each). The CDR3 sequence is 11 residues long. CDR1 MNHEY and CDR2 SVGEGT come from the germline V gene. CDR3 in amino acids: CASRWFGDQYF. The DNA for the CDR3 is TGTGCAAGCAGATGGTTTGGGGACCAGTATTTT.

This clonotype qualifies as medium-sized. This chain connects TRBV11-2 to TRBJ1-1; TRBD1 might be the D (6 bases). CDR3 length: 13 amino acids. Germline V gives CDR1 SGHAT, CDR2 FQNNGV. V lost 5 bases, J lost 5 bases, and 12 bases lay in between. The CDR3 DNA reads TGTGCCAGCAGCCCCCATAGGGGGACTGAAGCTTTCTTT. It yields the protein CASSPHRGTEAFF. The entire variable domain, with the rest obtained from reference TRBV11-2 and TRBJ1-1, is as follows: EAGVAQSPRYKIIEKRQSVAFWCNPISGHATLYWYQQILGQGPKLLIQFQNNGVVDDSQLPKDRFSAERLKGVDSTLKIQPAKLEDSAVYLCASSPHRGTEAFFGQGTRLTVV.

This clonotype was seen only once. J is TRBJ2-1 and V is TRBV10-1, with a possible D match to TRBD2 (5 bases). CDR3 length: 16 amino acids. V lost 10 bases to trimming and J lost 0 bases, with 19 bases between them. Germline V gene sequence: CDR1 WNHNN, CDR2 SYGVQD (reference sequence). CDR3 residues: CAISDSGVSSYNEQFF. Here the CDR3 DNA reads TGCGCCATCAGCGACTCCGGGGTAAGCTCCTACAATGAGCAGTTCTTC.

Worth noting for this clonotype: The junction and the germline gene differ at one end; a read error may be behind it. The chain combines TRBV4-3 with TRBJ2-6, with D unresolved. Germline V gene lookup returns CDR1 LGHNA and CDR2 YSLEER. The CDR3 contains 14 residues. The CDR3 region is CASSQGIGANVLTF. CDR3 in DNA: TGCGCCAGTAGCCAAGGTATTGGGGCCAACGTCCTGACTTTC.

In this sample, this clonotype is medium-sized. J is TRBJ2-5 and V is TRBV28; 8 bases line up with TRBD1. V was pared by 7 bases and J by 3 bases, with 10 bases of the junction left unmatched. Germline lookup yields CDR1 MDHEN and CDR2 SYDVKM. This CDR3 has 15 residues. The DNA for the CDR3 is TGTGCCAGCAATCGGGACAGGACTATTAAAGAGACCCAGTACTTC. Residues: CASNRDRTIKETQYF.

This clonotype was picked up one time. The rearrangement links TRBV6-6 to TRBJ2-2; 7 bases agree with TRBD1. The germline CDR1 and CDR2 sequences are MNHNY and SVGAGI (reference sequence). The length of the CDR3 is 17 residues. The ends lost 0 bases at V and 8 bases at J; junction bases unmatched: 12. In DNA, the CDR3 is TGTGCCAGCAGTTACTCGGGGACAGAAGTTAGCACAGGGGAGCTGTTTTTT. Translated: CASSYSGTEVSTGELFF.

In the case of this clonotype: Here the CDR3 omits its conserved ending phenylalanine or tryptophan, so a read error is the likely source. This chain links TRBV5-5 with TRBJ2-2; 8 bases map to TRBD1. Per the germline V gene, CDR1 is SGHKS and CDR2 is YYEKEE (reference sequence). This CDR3 is 15 amino acids long. V shed 4 bases, J shed 2 bases, and the junction held 4 bases outside the gene matches. CDR3: CASSVGQVNTGELFP. The CDR3 bases are TGTGCCAGCAGCGTGGGACAGGTTAACACCGGGGAGCTGTTTCCT.

The chain joins TRBV6-6 to TRBJ1-2; possible D gene TRBD1, 6 bases. Trimming took off 7 bases at V and 4 bases at J, with 16 bases between the two ends. Germline V gives CDR1 MNHNY, CDR2 SVGAGI (reference sequence). The CDR3 length is 14 residues. The CDR3 DNA sequence: TGTGCCAGCAATCAGAGACAGGCTATCTATGGCTACACCTTC. Encoded protein: CASNQRQAIYGYTF.

This clonotype was detected ten times or more. The rearrangement joins TRBV6-5 to TRBJ2-1, with 8 bases that match TRBD1. Germline CDR1 and CDR2: MNHEY and SVGAGI. Unmatched junction bases numbered 4, after V lost 3 bases and J lost 6 bases. This CDR3 region has 14 residues. This CDR3 is CASSYTTGGNEQFF. In DNA, the CDR3 is TGTGCCAGCAGTTATACCACAGGGGGCAATGAGCAGTTCTTC.

Worth noting for this clonotype: It may be a read error: a sequence one base away is much more abundant. The chain combines TRBV28 with TRBJ1-6; D remains unclear. Deletions cut 0 bases from V and 10 bases from J, with 7 bases between. This CDR3 has 13 amino acids. Germline V gene lookup returns CDR1 MDHEN and CDR2 SYDVKM. The CDR3 DNA reads TGTGCCAGCAGTTTATGGAATTTCTCACCCCTCCACTTT. Translated: CASSLWNFSPLHF. The full variable domain, rest sourced from reference TRBV28 and TRBJ1-6, is DVKVTQSSRYLVKRTGEKVFLECVQDMDHENMFWYRQDPGLGLRLIYFSYDVKMKEKGDIPEGYSVSREKKERFSLILESASTNQTSMYLCASSLWNFSPLHFGNGTRLTVT.

To note about this clonotype: One end of the junction is discordant with germline, which a read error may explain. The rearrangement links TRBV4-3 to TRBJ2-1; unclear D gene. The CDR3 length is 17 residues. Germline CDR1 is LGHNA and CDR2 is YSLEER. In DNA form, the CDR3 reads TGCGCCAGCAACCAAACAGTATCCTGGAGCTCCTACAATGAGCAGTTCTTC. Translating it yields CASNQTVSWSSYNEQFF.

Note on this clonotype: At one of its ends the junction is not consistent with the germline gene, which may arise from a read error. CDR3 residues: CASSPGLAGGSDTQYF. The CDR3 DNA follows: TGTGCTAGCAGCCCCGGACTAGCGGGAGGGTCAGATACGCAGTATTTT. This chain joins TRBV7-7 and TRBJ2-3; 15 nucleotides line up with TRBD2. Germline CDR1 SSHAT, CDR2 FNYEAQ (reference sequence). The CDR3 covers 16 residues.